This paragraph reports one TCR beta chain. It has no known antigen specificity. No per-base quality is available; no much larger clone lies one base away. TCRbeta CDR3 regions were amplified from genomic DNA using the immunoSEQ Assay, a bias-controlled multiplex PCR. In the authors' own workflow: The number of nucleated cells in each sample was estimated by amplification of reference gene primers within the assay. To quantify the absolute abundance of each unique TCRbeta CDR3 rearrangement, sequence reads were collapsed and filtered. For each sample, productive Simpson clonality was calculated by taking the square root of Simpson's diversity index across productive rearrangements. Drawn from immuneACCESS, this table holds only the in-frame rearrangements with V and J called that TCRdb kept. Clones are partly lost; checked studies trace under half to an unresolved V gene and leave the rest unexplained. The DNA gave D and trimming, while V, J and clone size come from that table. In all, the sample holds approximately 290,000 clones, and approximately 90% of those were seen once. 2.2% of the sample goes to the ten largest clones.

This entry is derived from a study of blood T cell repertoires in COVID-19 (dated by TCRdb to 2019 to 2021). About the investigation overall: The collaborator samples originated in the United States, Italy and Spain and spanned the acute and convalescent phases of COVID-19. The material from the prospective study consisted of cDNA or gDNA derived from T cells, B-cell-depleted T cells, or PBMCs. Subjects who had been exposed to COVID-19, were actively infected with it, or had recovered from it provided the deeply sampled blood TCRbeta repertoires that made up the dataset. A freely available public database, intended as a resource for researchers studying the immune response to SARS-CoV-2, is where the repertoires were released. Samples were obtained from the ongoing ImmuneRACE study (first 160 participants) and from over a thousand subjects provided by 6 global collaborators. Sample metadata almost always included a de-identified subject ID, COVID-19 status, age in years and sex. Where HLA class I and class II types were available, the types were taken from metadata supplied by the sample provider, not from assay-based typing. On the study overall, not on this receptor specifically: The quantity of clinical and demographic metadata differed by source and by participant and was supplied without curation.

From cysteine to phenylalanine, the CDR3 is 15 amino acids long. Of all the DNA, just the CDR3 is kept, 45 bases in frame from base 1. As encoded in the germline V gene (reference sequence), CDR1 is SGHNT while CDR2 is YYREEE. V is clipped by 4 bases and J by 7 bases, and the sequence between their germline boundaries is 17 bases long. One collaborating source in Seattle enrolled patients while the patients were actively infected and followed the patients over time throughout the course of disease. Whole blood was collected in K2EDTA tubes by collaborating institutions according to the institutions' own protocols. For TCRbeta analysis, collaborator samples were shipped as frozen whole blood, as isolated PBMCs, or as DNA extracted from either sample type.

The receptor comes from a woman aged 25 to 45 with COVID-19, enrolled during active disease. The sequenced material came from peripheral blood. The rearrangement joined TRBV5-4 to TRBJ1-4, with a tentative D gene TRBD1 over 6 matching bases. The DNA sequence is as follows: TGTGCCAGCAGCCCGCGAATAGGACAGCCTGAAAAACTGTTTTTT. It specifies CASSPRIGQPEKLFF.